The 15 T cell receptor beta chains below come from one sample, sequenced in a study of blood T cell repertoires in COVID-19. Measured with immunoSEQ multiplex PCR; TCRdb has only the in-frame clones, and not every one. The repertoire holds 300,000 to 350,000 clones, 80% to 95% seen once, with 6% to 7% in the top ten. Material for sequencing was peripheral blood. The receptors here all came from a woman aged 25 to 39 with COVID-19, enrolled during active disease.

The chain uses TRBV7-6 and TRBJ1-5, with D uncertain. Germline V lookup: CDR1 SGHVS, CDR2 FNYEAQ. This CDR3 is built from 15 residues. V lost 1 base, J lost 2 bases, and 9 bases lay in between. The CDR3 DNA sequence: TGTGCCAGCAGCTTAGGTGGGCAGCGCAATCAGCCCCAGCATTTT. Translation: CASSLGGQRNQPQHF.

The DNA of the CDR3 is TGTGCCAGCAGCTTAGGGACTAGTTCCGGGACCGAGGACCATCAGCCCCAGCATTTT. Residues: CASSLGTSSGTEDHQPQHF. The J gene is TRBJ1-5, the V gene TRBV7-3; weak D call: TRBD1 (5 bases). The CDR3 has 19 amino acids. Germline CDR1 and CDR2: SGHTA and FQGTGA. Between the trimmed V and J ends, which lost 2 bases and 5 bases, there was a span of 25 bases.

The chain links TRBV21-1 to TRBJ2-2; the listed D gene, TRBD2, was not tested against the DNA. TRBV21-1 is given as a pseudogene. The CDR3 is made up of 16 amino acids. CDR3 sequence: CASTRRKAGATGELFF. The CDR3 nucleotides are TGTGCCAGCACCCGAAGGAAGGCGGGAGCCACCGGGGAGCTGTTTTTT.

The gene calls are TRBV5-4 and TRBJ1-2; weak D call: TRBD1 (6 bases). CDR3 length: 15 amino acids. From germline, CDR1 is SGHNT and CDR2 YYREEE (reference sequence). V dropped 7 bases and J dropped 2 bases, with 18 bases sitting between them. CDR3 in DNA: TGTGCCAGCCGGCAAGGGGGTGAGGGAAACTATGGCTACACCTTC. Encoded protein: CASRQGGEGNYGYTF.

This chain connects TRBV24-1 to TRBJ2-1, with a tentative D call TRBD2 (5 bases). The germline V gene encodes CDR1 KGHDR and CDR2 SFDVKD. This CDR3 comprises 17 residues. V dropped 3 bases and J dropped 2 bases, with 16 bases sitting between them. The CDR3 DNA reads TGTGCCACCAGTGATCCGACCAGCGGTGGGACCTACAATGAGCAGTTCTTC. As protein: CATSDPTSGGTYNEQFF.

This chain connects TRBV4-1 to TRBJ1-2; D might be TRBD1 (5 bases). Per germline, CDR1 MGHRA and CDR2 YSYEKL. Trimming removed 4 bases from V and 2 bases from J, with 14 bases in between. The CDR3 has 15 amino acids. CDR3 in DNA: TGCGCCAGCAGCCCTTTAGGCGGGGCAAACTATGGCTACACCTTC. Its translation: CASSPLGGANYGYTF.

J is TRBJ2-1 and V is TRBV5-6; tentatively, D is TRBD1 (6 bases). CDR1 is SGHDT, CDR2 YYEEEE, per germline. Between the trimmed V and J ends, which lost 4 bases and 5 bases, there was a span of 13 bases. This CDR3 comprises 14 residues. The CDR3 bases are TGTGCCAGCAGCCTGAGACAGGCTAACAATGAGCAGTTCTTC. It encodes CASSLRQANNEQFF.

The rearrangement uses TRBV5-1 and TRBJ1-2; TRBD1 agrees at 7 bases. Germline V gene lookup returns CDR1 SGHRS and CDR2 YFSETQ. Trimming cost V 4 bases and J 6 bases; bases outside gene matches: 6. There are 13 residues in the CDR3. CDR3 region: CASSRTGVDGYTF. CDR3 DNA: TGCGCCAGCAGCAGAACAGGGGTGGATGGCTACACCTTC.

The chain uses TRBV7-2 and TRBJ2-3, with D tentatively TRBD2 (7 bases). V was trimmed by 5 bases and J by 2 bases, leaving 17 bases between them. The CDR3 length is 16 residues. In germline, CDR1 is SGHTA, CDR2 FQGNSA. The CDR3 bases are TGTGCCAGCAGCCGGCACGGGGGGCAGAACACAGATACGCAGTATTTT. Translating it yields CASSRHGGQNTDTQYF. Drawing the rest from reference TRBV7-2 and TRBJ2-3, the complete variable domain is GAGVSQSPSNKVTEKGKDVELRCDPISGHTALYWYRQSLGQGLEFLIYFQGNSAPDKSGLPSDRFSAERTGGSVSTLTIQRTQQEDSAVYLCASSRHGGQNTDTQYFGPGTRLTVL.

V and J are TRBV7-3 and TRBJ2-2; TRBD1 is a possible D gene (6 bases). The germline CDR1 and CDR2 sequences are SGHTA and FQGTGA. Trimming left V 1 base short and J 1 base short, with 7 bases between. The CDR3 spans 15 residues. This chain's CDR3 is CASSLRGQNTGELFF. The CDR3 DNA reads as TGTGCCAGCAGCTTAAGGGGGCAGAACACCGGGGAGCTGTTTTTT. Looking up the rest from reference TRBV7-3 and TRBJ2-2 gives the full variable domain: GAGVSQTPSNKVTEKGKYVELRCDPISGHTALYWYRQSLGQGPEFLIYFQGTGAADDSGLPNDRFFAVRPEGSVSTLKIQRTERGDSAVYLCASSLRGQNTGELFFGEGSRLTVL.

This clone occurred once. The chain recombines TRBV2 with TRBJ2-6, with 8 bases lining up with TRBD2. In germline, CDR1 is SNHLY, CDR2 FYNNEI. V was clipped by 11 bases and J by 4 bases; unmatched bases: 13. The CDR3 length is 16 residues. The CDR3 bases are TGTGCCCGCTGGGGGGGCGGGGGGCCCGGGGCCAACGTCCTGACTTTC. Its translation: CARWGGGGPGANVLTF.

The chain recombines TRBV30 with TRBJ1-2; 8 nucleotides agree with TRBD1. The length of the CDR3 is 12 residues. Germline CDR1 is GTSNPN and CDR2 is SVGIG (reference sequence). DNA of the CDR3: TGTGGTTCCAGGGGGCTTAACTATGGCTACACCTTC. This sequence encodes CGSRGLNYGYTF.

This clone has only one observation. V is TRBV5-1 and J is TRBJ2-5, with 8 bases matching TRBD2. The CDR3 is 17 residues long. V trimming: 4 bases; J trimming: 3 bases; junction bases outside the gene matches: 14. The germline gives CDR1 SGHRS, CDR2 YFSETQ. The CDR3: CASSRASAGVVKETQYF. In DNA, the CDR3 is TGCGCCAGCAGCCGTGCTTCAGCGGGAGTAGTTAAAGAGACCCAGTACTTC.

J is TRBJ2-7 and V is TRBV9; the D gene is possibly TRBD2 (6 bases). This CDR3 has 16 amino acids. Germline CDR1 is SGDLS and CDR2 is YYNGEE. V was clipped by 3 bases and J by 3 bases, with 19 bases between them. As DNA, the CDR3 is TGTGCCAGCAGCGGGGGTAGGACGGGAGCGTTCTACGAGCAGTACTTC. Its translation is CASSGGRTGAFYEQYF.

CDR3 nucleotides: TGTGCCAGCAGTCGGACAGCAGCTAACTATGGCTACACCTTC. This gives the protein CASSRTAANYGYTF. The chain couples TRBV27 to TRBJ1-2; a possible D gene is TRBD1 (6 bases). The germline V and J ends were trimmed by 5 bases and 0 bases, with 10 bases remaining between them. Per germline, CDR1 MNHEY and CDR2 SMNVEV (reference sequence). The CDR3 extends over 14 amino acids.